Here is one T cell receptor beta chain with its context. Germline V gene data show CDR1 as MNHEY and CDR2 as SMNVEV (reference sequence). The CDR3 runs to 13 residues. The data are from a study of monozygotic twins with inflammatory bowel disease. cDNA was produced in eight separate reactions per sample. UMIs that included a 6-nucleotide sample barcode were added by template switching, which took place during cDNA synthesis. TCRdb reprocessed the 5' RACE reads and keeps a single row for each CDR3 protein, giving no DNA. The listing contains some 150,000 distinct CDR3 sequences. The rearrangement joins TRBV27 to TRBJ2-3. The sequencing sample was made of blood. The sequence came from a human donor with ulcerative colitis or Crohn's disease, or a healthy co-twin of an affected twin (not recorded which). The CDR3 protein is CASRYEDTDTQYF.